These 29 T cell receptor beta chains came from one sample sequenced in a study of T cells in Graves' hyperthyroidism and ophthalmopathy. Researchers amplified the TCR beta CDR3 regions from RNA transcripts. The HTBI primer set was used in a first-round RT-PCR of the TCR CDR3. TCRdb reprocessed the multiplex PCR reads via MiXCR and lists one record per CDR3 protein. The sample consists of 250,000 to 300,000 distinct CDR3 sequences, roughly 15% of them appearing once. The sequenced material came from blood. These receptor sequences come from a woman between 25 and 40 years old with Graves' hyperthyroidism that later progressed to Graves' ophthalmopathy.

This clonotype was observed many times. The chain combines TRBV3-2 with TRBJ2-3. TRBV3-2 is designated a pseudogene. The CDR3 totals 12 residues. This chain's CDR3 is CASSSGPDTQYF. The CDR3 nucleotides read TGTGCCAGCAGCAGTGGTCCGGATACGCAGTATTTT.

The chain carries TRBV7-9 and TRBJ1-1; D is perhaps TRBD1 (5 bases). Deletions cut 2 bases from V and 6 bases from J, with 13 bases between. Germline lookup yields CDR1 SEHNR and CDR2 FQNEAQ (reference sequence). This CDR3 contains 14 residues. The CDR3 sequence: CASSLNTGVAEAFF. CDR3 nucleotide sequence: TGTGCCAGCAGCTTAAATACGGGGGTTGCTGAAGCTTTCTTT.

At least ten counts were recorded for this clonotype. One end of the junction is discordant with germline, which a read error may explain. The rearrangement uses TRBV18 and TRBJ2-7; 9 bases are shared with TRBD1. Germline values: CDR1 KGHSH, CDR2 LQKENI. The CDR3 contains 15 residues. The CDR3 sequence is CASSPPGQGTREQYF. CDR3 in DNA: TGTGCCAGCTCCCCACCGGGACAGGGAACTCGCGAGCAGTACTTC.

This clonotype was observed a few times. V is TRBV11-3 and J is TRBJ2-2, with unresolved D. CDR3 length equals 13 residues. The V gene lost 5 bases and the J gene lost 7 bases, with 11 bases spanning the gap. Germline-derived CDR1 and CDR2 are SGHNT and YENEEA. CDR3 in amino acids: CASSTLWGGELFF. CDR3 bases: TGTGCCAGCAGCACTCTGTGGGGCGGGGAGCTGTTTTTT.

At least ten counts were recorded for this clonotype. The chain links TRBV11-2 to TRBJ2-2, with D tentatively TRBD2 (5 bases). V was clipped by 3 bases and J by 7 bases, with 9 bases between them. Germline CDR1 and CDR2: SGHAT and FQNNGV. The CDR3 contains 13 residues. CDR3 residues: CASSLGAVGELFF. DNA of the CDR3: TGTGCCAGCAGCTTGGGAGCGGTCGGGGAGCTGTTTTTT. Complete variable domain (other parts from reference TRBV11-2 and TRBJ2-2): EAGVAQSPRYKIIEKRQSVAFWCNPISGHATLYWYQQILGQGPKLLIQFQNNGVVDDSQLPKDRFSAERLKGVDSTLKIQPAKLEDSAVYLCASSLGAVGELFFGEGSRLTVL.

There are many counts of this clonotype. CDR3 in DNA: TGTGCCAGCAGGCCGTTGGGCGGGAGAGGGTACGAGCAGTACTTC. Its translation: CASRPLGGRGYEQYF. The gene calls are TRBV12-3 or TRBV12-4 and TRBJ2-7, with 7 bases fitting TRBD2. This CDR3 is 15 amino acids long. The V and J ends lost 6 bases and 4 bases, in that order; junction bases with no gene match: 12.

This clonotype occurred a few times. The chain recombines TRBV6-1 with TRBJ2-1; no clear D gene. This CDR3 is 13 amino acids long. V lost 5 bases and J lost 6, with 11 bases in between. In germline, CDR1 is MNHNS, CDR2 SASEGT. CDR3 region: CASSYSRTNEQFF. The CDR3 region has the DNA TGTGCCAGCAGTTACAGCCGGACCAATGAGCAGTTCTTC.

In its sample, this clonotype was seen once. V is TRBV12-3 or TRBV12-4 and J is TRBJ1-3, with 10 bases matching TRBD1. The CDR3 sequence is 14 residues long. The ends lost 10 bases at V and 7 bases at J; junction bases unmatched: 10. The CDR3 region has the DNA TGTGCCATCAGACCGGGACAGGGGTGGAACACCATATATTTT. This sequence encodes CAIRPGQGWNTIYF.

This clonotype was picked up many times. V gene TRBV18 combines with J gene TRBJ2-2; D is ambiguous. V lost 1 base, J lost 0 bases, and 3 bases lay in between. CDR3 size: 14 residues. Germline V CDR1 and CDR2: KGHSH, LQKENI. CDR3 in DNA: TGTGCCAGCTCACCACAGACGAACACCGGGGAGCTGTTTTTT. Translated, it gives CASSPQTNTGELFF. The whole variable domain, remainder taken from reference TRBV18 and TRBJ2-2, is NAGVMQNPRHLVRRRGQEARLRCSPMKGHSHVYWYRQLPEEGLKFMVYLQKENIIDESGMPKERFSAEFPKEGPSILRIQQVVRGDSAAYFCASSPQTNTGELFFGEGSRLTVL.

The sample holds many counts of this clonotype. As DNA, the CDR3 is TGTGCCAGCATAGGGGCCGGGTGGGCGTTTTACTCTGGGGCCAACGTCCTGACTTTC. This sequence encodes CASIGAGWAFYSGANVLTF. The chain employs TRBV28 and TRBJ2-6; TRBD1 might be the D (5 bases). In germline, CDR1 is MDHEN, CDR2 SYDVKM. Trimming stripped 7 bases from V and 0 bases from J, with 22 bases between. The CDR3 contains 19 residues.

Only a few counts were recorded for this clonotype. A much larger clone lies a single base off, so this may be a read error. The V call is TRBV29-1, the J call TRBJ2-7, with D tentatively TRBD1 or TRBD2 (6 bases each). Germline V CDR1 and CDR2: SQVTM, ANQGSEA. V was pared by 0 bases and J by 7 bases, with 22 bases between. The CDR3 is 16 amino acids. CDR3 protein: CSVEDLGGAGEDEQYF. CDR3 DNA: TGCAGCGTTGAAGATCTCGGTGGGGCAGGGGAGGATGAGCAGTACTTC.

Ten or more counts support this clonotype. The chain joins TRBV3-1 to TRBJ2-7; D unclear. The CDR3 has 13 residues. Trimming cost V 2 bases and J 2 bases, with 7 bases left between them. In germline, CDR1 is LGHDT, CDR2 YNNKEL (reference sequence). CDR3 bases: TGTGCCAGCAGCCAAAAGGAGACCTACGAGCAGTACTTC. Translated: CASSQKETYEQYF.

This clonotype came up a few times. The chain combines TRBV4-2 with TRBJ2-3, with 9 bases matching TRBD2. Trimming at V came to 1 base and at J to 6 bases, leaving 14 bases not matched to a gene. This CDR3 has 18 amino acids. CDR1 LGHNA and CDR2 YNFKEQ come from the germline V gene. Here the CDR3 reads CASSQAMIVSREGDTQYF. DNA for the CDR3: TGTGCCAGCAGCCAAGCAATGATCGTATCGCGGGAGGGGGATACGCAGTATTTT.

The chain has TRBV7-8 and TRBJ2-5; TRBD2 matches at 16 bases. The CDR3 runs 15 residues. The V and J ends lost 7 bases and 5 bases, in that order; junction bases with no gene match: 4. Germline CDR1 and CDR2: SGHVS and FQNEAQ. CDR3 in amino acids: CASNSGLAGGETQYF. In nucleotides, the CDR3 is TGTGCCAGCAATTCGGGACTAGCGGGAGGGGAGACCCAGTACTTC.

This clonotype was detected many times. The V call is TRBV6-1, the J call TRBJ2-1; 13 bases line up with TRBD2. The junction had 5 bases not matched to a gene; V was cut back by 5 bases and J by 7 bases. The CDR3 has 15 residues. The germline V gene has CDR1 MNHNS and CDR2 SASEGT. The CDR3 DNA follows: TGTGCCAGCAGTCTACTAGCGGGAGGGAGGAATGAGCAGTTCTTC. Translated: CASSLLAGGRNEQFF.

This clonotype was counted ten times or more. V usage is TRBV12-3 or TRBV12-4 and J usage is TRBJ1-5, with D uncertain. The CDR3 has 10 amino acids. Trimming took off 3 bases at V and 9 bases at J, with 3 bases between the two ends. The CDR3 loop reads CASSFRPQHF. Written as DNA, the CDR3 is TGTGCCAGCAGTTTTCGGCCCCAGCATTTT.

The chain links TRBV20-1 to TRBJ2-3; 16 bases match TRBD2. V was pared by 1 base and J by 1 base, with 8 bases of the junction left unmatched. Looked up from germline, CDR1 is DFQATT and CDR2 is SNEGSKA (reference sequence). The CDR3 is 19 amino acids. The CDR3 bases are TGCAGTGCTAGAGTTCCCGGGACTAGCGGGAGGGCGGGCACAGATACGCAGTATTTT. It is translated as CSARVPGTSGRAGTDTQYF.

This clonotype has a count of ten or more. The genes are TRBV20-1 and TRBJ2-7; no definite D call. Germline lookup yields CDR1 DFQATT and CDR2 SNEGSKA (reference sequence). The V and J ends lost 3 bases and 6 bases respectively, with 12 bases between them. The CDR3 runs 12 residues. For the CDR3, the DNA is TGCAGTGCTAGTATACCTACTACCGAGCAGTACTTC. As protein: CSASIPTTEQYF.

The J gene is TRBJ1-2, the V gene TRBV25-1; D is uncertain. V was clipped by 1 base and J by 4 bases, with 10 bases between them. The germline gives CDR1 MGHDK, CDR2 SYGVNS. The CDR3 is 14 amino acids. The CDR3 protein is CASSESLTGYGYTF. As DNA, the CDR3 is TGTGCCAGCAGTGAATCCCTTACCGGCTATGGCTACACCTTC.

This clonotype was recorded at least ten times. The V gene is TRBV7-9, the J gene TRBJ1-1, with unresolved D. V was pared by 4 bases and J by 4 bases, with 13 bases between. The CDR3 covers 14 residues. The germline V gene encodes CDR1 SEHNR and CDR2 FQNEAQ (reference sequence). CDR3 loop: CASSSLSDSTEAFF. For the CDR3, the DNA is TGTGCCAGCAGCTCACTGTCGGATTCCACTGAAGCTTTCTTT.

The genes are TRBV6-1 and TRBJ1-4; the D is unclear. Germline CDR1 MNHNS, CDR2 SASEGT. CDR3 length: 13 residues. The V end was cut by 8 bases, the J end by 3 bases, with 10 bases between. CDR3: CASSQLANEKLFF. In DNA form, the CDR3 reads TGTGCCAGCTCCCAGCTAGCTAATGAAAAACTGTTTTTT.

Worth noting for this clonotype: This may stem from a read error, because a much larger clone lies one nucleotide away. The CDR3 protein is CSATLRRLAGEVISYEQHF. DNA for the CDR3: TGCAGTGCTACCCTCAGGCGTCTAGCGGGTGAGGTGATATCCTACGAGCAGCACTTC. The chain employs TRBV20-1 and TRBJ2-7; 8 nucleotides agree with TRBD2. There are 19 residues in the CDR3. Germline V gene lookup returns CDR1 DFQATT and CDR2 SNEGSKA (reference sequence).

This clonotype has at least ten counts. This rearrangement joins TRBV10-3 to TRBJ2-7; 9 positions match TRBD1. With 7 bases clipped from V and 5 bases from J, the junction kept 9 bases outside the gene matches. The CDR3 extends over 14 amino acids. Germline assignment: CDR1 ENHRY and CDR2 SYGVKD. The CDR3 reads CAIKPGQGSHEQYF. The CDR3 DNA is TGTGCCATCAAGCCGGGACAGGGTTCCCACGAGCAGTACTTC.

This clonotype was observed many times. The chain carries TRBV2 and TRBJ2-3; 9 nucleotides line up with TRBD1. The CDR3 sequence is 15 residues long. V shed 8 bases, J shed 2 bases, and the junction held 8 bases outside the gene matches. Germline V lookup: CDR1 SNHLY, CDR2 FYNNEI. The CDR3 bases are TGTGCCAGCGGGGGGACAGGGTCGCTCACAGATACGCAGTATTTT. Residues: CASGGTGSLTDTQYF.

This clonotype was detected ten times or more. The chain uses TRBV11-2 and TRBJ2-3; no clear D. The V gene lost 3 bases and the J gene lost 3 bases, with 7 bases spanning the gap. CDR1 and CDR2 from the germline V gene are SGHAT and FQNNGV. The CDR3 is made up of 13 amino acids. DNA for the CDR3: TGTGCCAGCAGCTTTCGGCCAACAGATACGCAGTATTTT. It codes for CASSFRPTDTQYF.

Turning to this clonotype: A much bigger clone sits one base away, suggesting this may be a read error. The V gene is TRBV6-1, the J gene TRBJ2-2; 8 bases fit TRBD2. CDR1 and CDR2 (germline): MNHNS, SASEGT. The CDR3 contains 15 residues. The CDR3 sequence: CASTFDAGGTGELSF. DNA of the CDR3: TGTGCCAGCACCTTTGACGCGGGGGGCACCGGGGAGCTGTCTTTT.

In this sample, this clonotype turned up many times. The chain uses TRBV6-2 or TRBV6-3 and TRBJ2-7; TRBD1 is a possible D gene (5 bases). Per the germline V gene, CDR1 is MNHEY and CDR2 is SVGEGT. The CDR3 extends over 16 amino acids. Between the trimmed V and J ends, which lost 7 bases and 0 bases, there was a span of 19 bases. The CDR3 region is CASTDPYRHSSYEQYF. CDR3 DNA: TGTGCCAGCACCGACCCCTACAGGCATAGCTCCTACGAGCAGTACTTC.

Regarding this clonotype: A junction end diverges from the germline sequence, so it may reflect a read error. The genes are TRBV30 and TRBJ2-7; 7 bases agree with TRBD2. The CDR3 has 15 residues. Germline V lookup: CDR1 GTSNPN, CDR2 SVGIG (reference sequence). This CDR3 reads CAWTATGTTAYERCF. The CDR3 DNA follows: TGTGCCTGGACCGCTACCGGGACTACCGCCTACGAGCGGTGCTTC.

This clonotype was seen many times. The chain is built from TRBV20-1 and TRBJ2-1; 8 positions match TRBD2. Trimming took 5 bases from V and 9 from J; bases not matched to a gene: 18. CDR1 and CDR2 (germline): DFQATT, SNEGSKA (reference sequence). The CDR3 runs 16 residues. The CDR3 DNA sequence: TGCAGTGCTGGTAGGGAGTCAGCGGGAGCCTCTGGTGAGCAGTTCTTC. This translates into CSAGRESAGASGEQFF.